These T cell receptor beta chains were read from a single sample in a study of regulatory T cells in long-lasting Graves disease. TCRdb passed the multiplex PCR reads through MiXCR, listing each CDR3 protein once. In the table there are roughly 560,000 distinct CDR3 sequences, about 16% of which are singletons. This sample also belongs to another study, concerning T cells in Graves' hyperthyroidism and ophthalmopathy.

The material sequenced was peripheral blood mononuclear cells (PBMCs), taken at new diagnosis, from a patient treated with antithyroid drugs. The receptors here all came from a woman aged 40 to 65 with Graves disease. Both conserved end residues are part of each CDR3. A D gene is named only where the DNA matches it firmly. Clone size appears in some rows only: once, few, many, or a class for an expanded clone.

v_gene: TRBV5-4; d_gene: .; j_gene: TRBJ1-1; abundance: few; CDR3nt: TGTGCCAGCAGCTTTTGGTTGGGTGAAGCTTTCTTT; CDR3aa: CASSFWLGEAFF
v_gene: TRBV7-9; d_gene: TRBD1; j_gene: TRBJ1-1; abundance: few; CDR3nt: TGTGCCAGCAGCTCCCCCTCAGGGGGGAACACTGAAGCTTTCTTT; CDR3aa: CASSSPSGGNTEAFF
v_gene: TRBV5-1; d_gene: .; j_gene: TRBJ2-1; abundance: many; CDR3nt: TGCGCCAGCAGCTTGATGACTGGGGGAAGCAATGAGCAGTTCTTC; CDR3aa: CASSLMTGGSNEQFF
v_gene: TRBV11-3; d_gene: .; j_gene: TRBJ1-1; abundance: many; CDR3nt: TGTGCCAGCAGCAGCAGACAGACCATGAACACTGAAGCTTTCTTT; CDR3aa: CASSSRQTMNTEAFF
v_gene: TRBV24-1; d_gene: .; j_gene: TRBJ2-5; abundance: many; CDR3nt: TGTGCCACCAGTTCCCCGGGCGGCGGAAAAGAGACCCAGTACTTC; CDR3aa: CATSSPGGGKETQYF
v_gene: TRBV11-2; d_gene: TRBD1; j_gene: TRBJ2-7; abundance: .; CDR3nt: TGTGCCAGCAGCTCCAACTCCGGGACAGGGGCCCCACAGTACTTC; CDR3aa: CASSSNSGTGAPQYF
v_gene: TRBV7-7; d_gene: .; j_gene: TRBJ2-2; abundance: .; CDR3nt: TGTGCTAGCAGCTTAGACATTGTGACATCGAACACCGGGGAGCTGTTTTTT; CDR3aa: CASSLDIVTSNTGELFF
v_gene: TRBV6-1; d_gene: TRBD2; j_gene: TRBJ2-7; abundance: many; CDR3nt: TGTGCCAGCAGTGAATTGAGCGGGAGCTCCTACGAGCAGTACTTC; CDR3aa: CASSELSGSSYEQYF
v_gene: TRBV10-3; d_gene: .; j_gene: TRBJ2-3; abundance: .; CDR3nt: TGTGCCATCAACCGGGGCCCCAGCACAGATACGCAGTATTTT; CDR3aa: CAINRGPSTDTQYF
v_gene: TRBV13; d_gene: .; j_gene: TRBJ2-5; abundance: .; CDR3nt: TGTGCCAGCAGCTTAGAGTCAGACCAAGAGACCCAGTACTTC; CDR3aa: CASSLESDQETQYF
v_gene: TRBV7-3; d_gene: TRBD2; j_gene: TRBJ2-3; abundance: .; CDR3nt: TGTGCCAGCAGCTTAATACGGGGGGGAACAGATACGCAGTATTTT; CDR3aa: CASSLIRGGTDTQYF
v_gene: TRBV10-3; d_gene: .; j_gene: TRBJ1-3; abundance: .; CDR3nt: TGTGCCATCAGTGAAAATATTCTGGGAAACACCATATATTTT; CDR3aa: CAISENILGNTIYF
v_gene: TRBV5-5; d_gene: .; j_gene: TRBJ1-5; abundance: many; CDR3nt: TGTGCCAGCAGCCTTAACTCCGCTCAGCCCCAGCATTTT; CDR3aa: CASSLNSAQPQHF
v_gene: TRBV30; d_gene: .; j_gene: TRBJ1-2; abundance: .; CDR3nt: TGTGCCTGGAGTGTTTGGCCGGGTGGACACGGGGATGGCTACACCTTC; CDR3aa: CAWSVWPGGHGDGYTF
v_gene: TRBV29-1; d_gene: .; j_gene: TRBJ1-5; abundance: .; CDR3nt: TGCAGCGTTGTAGACGTCTTGAATCAGCCCCAGCATTTT; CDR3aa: CSVVDVLNQPQHF
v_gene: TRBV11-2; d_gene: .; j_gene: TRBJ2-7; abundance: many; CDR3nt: TGTGCCAGCAGCTTAGGCGGGCAGTCCTACGAGCAGTACTTC; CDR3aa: CASSLGGQSYEQYF
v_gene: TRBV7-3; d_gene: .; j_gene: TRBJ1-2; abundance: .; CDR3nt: TGTGCCAGCAGCTTAGCGCTGACAGCGGGCTATGGCTACACCTTC; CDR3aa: CASSLALTAGYGYTF
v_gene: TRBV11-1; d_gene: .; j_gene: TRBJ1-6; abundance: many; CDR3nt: TGTGCCAGCAGCTTACGGCACACAGTCCCTTCACCCCTCCACTTT; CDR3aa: CASSLRHTVPSPLHF
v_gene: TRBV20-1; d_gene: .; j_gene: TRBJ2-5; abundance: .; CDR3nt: TGCAGTGCTAGCAGGCCATTATCGGCGGACCAAGGGACCCAGTACTTC; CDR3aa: CSASRPLSADQGTQYF
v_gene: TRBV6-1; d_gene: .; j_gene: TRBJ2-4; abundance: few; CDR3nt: TGTGCCAGCAGGACGGGGTCAGGGGAGAGGAACATTCAGTACTTC; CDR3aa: CASRTGSGERNIQYF
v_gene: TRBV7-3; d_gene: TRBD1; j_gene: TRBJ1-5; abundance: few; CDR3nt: TGTGCCAGCAGCCCACCCGGGCTACAGGGGAAGAGGTTCAAAGAGGGCTGTCAGCCCCGGCATTTT; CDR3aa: CASSPPGLQGKRFKEGCQPRHF
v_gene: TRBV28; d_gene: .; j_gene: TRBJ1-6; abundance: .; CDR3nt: TGTGCCAGTTCTAGGTCAGACTATAATTCACCCCTCCACTTT; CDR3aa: CASSRSDYNSPLHF
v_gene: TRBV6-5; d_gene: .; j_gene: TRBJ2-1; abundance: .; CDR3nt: TGTGCCAGCAGTTACTCTCCACAAAACAATGAGCAGTTCTTC; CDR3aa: CASSYSPQNNEQFF
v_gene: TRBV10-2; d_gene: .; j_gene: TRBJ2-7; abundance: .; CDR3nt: TGCGCCAGCAGTGAGTCCCCCTACGAGCAGTACTTC; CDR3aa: CASSESPYEQYF
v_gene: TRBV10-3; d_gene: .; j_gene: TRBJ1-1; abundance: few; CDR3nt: TGTGCCATCAGTGAGTCTTTAGGGTGGGGGAACACTGAAGCTTTCTTT; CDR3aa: CAISESLGWGNTEAFF
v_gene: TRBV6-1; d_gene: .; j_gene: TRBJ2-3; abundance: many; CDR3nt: TGTGCCAGCAGGAGGACTTACCTTGACACAGATACGCAGTATTTT; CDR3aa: CASRRTYLDTDTQYF
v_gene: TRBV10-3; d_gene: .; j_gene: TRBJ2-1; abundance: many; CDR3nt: TGTGCCATCAGTGATCCGGGGGGCGCGGCTTACAATGAGCAGTTCTTC; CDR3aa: CAISDPGGAAYNEQFF
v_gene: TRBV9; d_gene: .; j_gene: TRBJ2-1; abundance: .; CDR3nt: TGTGCCAGCAGCGTATTACCCCAGCCTTACAATGAGCAGTTCTTC; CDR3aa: CASSVLPQPYNEQFF
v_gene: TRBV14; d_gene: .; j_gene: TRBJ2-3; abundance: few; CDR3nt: TGTGCCAGCAGCCACGAAGTAACAGATACGCAGTATTTT; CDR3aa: CASSHEVTDTQYF
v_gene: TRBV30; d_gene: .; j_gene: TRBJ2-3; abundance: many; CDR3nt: TGTGCCTGGGAAGGACAGACAGATACGCAGTATTTT; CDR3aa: CAWEGQTDTQYF
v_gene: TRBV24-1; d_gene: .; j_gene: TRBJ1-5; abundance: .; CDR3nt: TGTGCCACCAGTGATGCGAGATTTAGCAATCAGCCCCAGCATTTT; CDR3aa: CATSDARFSNQPQHF
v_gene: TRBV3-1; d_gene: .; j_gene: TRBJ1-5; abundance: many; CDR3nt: TGTGCCAGCAGCGCCGGACCTCAGGCCCAGCATTTT; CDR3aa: CASSAGPQAQHF
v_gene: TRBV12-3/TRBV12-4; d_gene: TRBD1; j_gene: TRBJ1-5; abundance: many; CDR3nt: TGTGCCAGCAGTGCCATGACAGGGTTGAGCAATCAGCCCCAGCATTTT; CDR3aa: CASSAMTGLSNQPQHF
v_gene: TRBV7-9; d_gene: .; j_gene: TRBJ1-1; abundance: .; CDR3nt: TGTGCCAGCAGCGCCACCAAGAACACTGAAGCTTTCTTT; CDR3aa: CASSATKNTEAFF
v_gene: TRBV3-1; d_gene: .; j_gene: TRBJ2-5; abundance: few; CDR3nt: TGTGCCAGCAGCCAAAGGAGCGCCGAGGGGACCCAGTACTTC; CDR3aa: CASSQRSAEGTQYF
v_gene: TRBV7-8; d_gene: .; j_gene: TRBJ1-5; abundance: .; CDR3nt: TGTGCCAGCAGCGAAGACCGGATTTCGCGGCAGCCCCAGCATTTT; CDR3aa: CASSEDRISRQPQHF